The next 3 T cell receptor beta chains were all read from a single sample in a study of PD-L1 blockade in urothelial cancer. Profiling relied on immunoSEQ multiplex PCR, and the TCRdb table lists in-frame clones only, not all of them. Of some 71,000 clones in the sample, roughly 89% were seen once. The sequenced sample was PBMCs, obtained around atezolizumab (anti-PD-L1) treatment. The receptors here all came from a man in his 60s with urothelial cancer.

The V call is TRBV5-6, the J call TRBJ2-5, with a possible D match to TRBD1 (6 bases). Germline values: CDR1 SGHDT, CDR2 YYEEEE. V shed 0 bases and J shed 2 bases, with 11 bases lying between them. CDR3 length equals 15 residues. The chain's CDR3 is CASSLAQGLQETQYF. The CDR3 coding sequence is TGTGCCAGCAGCTTGGCCCAGGGGTTGCAAGAGACCCAGTACTTC.

The rearrangement links TRBV5-1 to TRBJ2-3; 13 nucleotides agree with TRBD2. V shed 0 bases and J 1 base; nucleotides not matched to a gene: 8. Per the germline V gene, CDR1 is SGHRS and CDR2 is YFSETQ. The CDR3 extends over 19 amino acids. The DNA for the CDR3 is TGCGCCAGCAGCTTGGCCCCAGGGACTAGCGGGATTGGCACAGATACGCAGTATTTT. It yields the protein CASSLAPGTSGIGTDTQYF.

V usage is TRBV6-1 and J usage is TRBJ1-1, with D maybe TRBD1 (6 bases). The CDR3 spans 13 residues. V dropped 6 bases and J dropped 5 bases, with 13 bases sitting between them. Germline loops: CDR1 MNHNS, CDR2 SASEGT. The CDR3 sequence: CASSEGERTEAFF. In nucleotides, the CDR3 is TGTGCCAGCAGCGAGGGGGAGAGGACTGAAGCTTTCTTT.